These 10 T cell receptor beta chains came from one sample sequenced in a study of blood T cell repertoires in COVID-19. Data came from immunoSEQ multiplex PCR; TCRdb stores just in-frame clones and leaves some out. The sample has roughly 200,000 clones; about 88% are singletons. Sequenced: peripheral blood. These receptors were taken from a man between 65 and 85 years old with acute or convalescent COVID-19.

V is TRBV19 and J is TRBJ2-2; D unclear. The germline V and J ends were trimmed by 2 bases and 0 bases, with 4 bases remaining between them. Germline V gene data show CDR1 as LNHDA and CDR2 as SQIVND (reference sequence). The length of the CDR3 is 14 residues. CDR3 protein: CASSIQTNTGELFF. CDR3 DNA sequence: TGTGCCAGTAGTATACAGACGAACACCGGGGAGCTGTTTTTT.

The chain has TRBV6-6 and TRBJ2-7, with TRBD1 matching 12 bases. With 6 bases clipped from V and 6 bases from J, the junction kept 12 bases outside the gene matches. This CDR3 is built from 16 residues. The V gene's germline CDR1 is MNHNY and CDR2 SVGAGI (reference sequence). CDR3 sequence: CASRGTGGAGSGEQYF. Here the CDR3 DNA reads TGTGCCAGCAGAGGGACAGGGGGCGCGGGGAGCGGCGAGCAGTACTTC.

The rearrangement joins TRBV19 to TRBJ1-2, with TRBD1 matching 9 bases. Losses at the gene ends were 1 base for V and 4 bases for J; bases not matched to a gene: 4. The germline CDR1 and CDR2 sequences are LNHDA and SQIVND (reference sequence). This CDR3 has 15 amino acids. Written as DNA, the CDR3 is TGTGCCAGTAGTATAGCCCCGGGACAGGGCTATGGCTACACCTTC. It codes for CASSIAPGQGYGYTF.

The chain joins TRBV29-1 to TRBJ2-1; a weak D match, TRBD1 (6 bases). V lost 7 bases and J 8 bases, leaving 24 bases between the germline ends. Germline lookup yields CDR1 SQVTM and CDR2 ANQGSEA. The CDR3 is 15 residues long. Here the CDR3 reads CSALGSKTGFDEQFF. Written as DNA, the CDR3 is TGCAGCGCCCTGGGGTCTAAGACAGGCTTTGATGAGCAGTTCTTC.

This sequence joins TRBV27 and TRBJ2-7; the match to TRBD2 covers 7 bases. CDR3 length: 15 residues. Germline CDR1 and CDR2: MNHEY and SMNVEV (reference sequence). The trim removed 3 bases at V and 3 bases at J, leaving 8 bases unmatched. This chain's CDR3 is CASSLPGRLVYEQYF. CDR3 nucleotide sequence: TGTGCCAGCAGTTTGCCCGGGAGGCTAGTCTACGAGCAGTACTTC.

The chain employs TRBV19 and TRBJ2-7; TRBD2 matches 7 bases. J was trimmed by 5 bases and V by 5 bases; bases with no gene match: 6. This CDR3 comprises 13 residues. The germline CDR1 and CDR2 sequences are LNHDA and SQIVND (reference sequence). CDR3 bases: TGTGCCAGTAGTGTGACTAGCTTCGACGAGCAGTACTTC. Its translation is CASSVTSFDEQYF.

The chain links TRBV4-3 to TRBJ2-7, with D possibly TRBD1 on 6 matching bases. The CDR3 is made up of 13 amino acids. V was trimmed by 0 bases and J by 9 bases, leaving 12 bases between them. Per the germline V gene, CDR1 is LGHNA and CDR2 is YSLEER. Here the CDR3 reads CASSQELQGVQYF. The CDR3 nucleotides read TGCGCCAGCAGCCAAGAGCTACAGGGAGTGCAGTACTTC.

The genes are TRBV4-3 and TRBJ1-1; 8 positions match TRBD1. The germline CDR1 and CDR2 sequences are LGHNA and YSLEER. V lost 1 base, J lost 11 bases, and 15 bases stayed unmatched. The CDR3 sequence is 16 residues long. CDR3 in amino acids: CASSQGPDRGLGGAFF. The CDR3 DNA reads as TGCGCCAGCAGCCAAGGTCCCGACAGGGGACTCGGTGGGGCTTTCTTT.

This chain's CDR3 is CASSLGGRADNEQFF. The CDR3 coding sequence is TGCGCCAGCAGCTTGGGCGGGAGGGCCGACAATGAGCAGTTCTTC. V is TRBV5-1 and J is TRBJ2-1; 9 nucleotides match TRBD2. The CDR3 contains 15 residues. The junction had 3 bases not matched to a gene; V was cut back by 0 bases and J by 5 bases. Germline V gene data show CDR1 as SGHRS and CDR2 as YFSETQ.

Regarding this clone: The junction departs from germline at one end; a sequencing error may be responsible. The chain is built from TRBV7-3 and TRBJ2-1; 9 bases map to TRBD2. In germline, CDR1 is SGHTA, CDR2 FQGTGA. CDR3 size: 15 residues. The CDR3 sequence is CASSLTAGGGNEQFF. CDR3 nucleotide sequence: TGTGCCAGCAGCCTAACGGCGGGAGGGGGCAATGAGCAGTTCTTC.